This passage covers 4 T cell receptor beta chains from one sample sequenced in a study of T cell therapy after organ transplantation. Documented time point: 4-8 weeks after completion of therapy. This table comes from immunoSEQ multiplex PCR, and its TCRdb copy is limited to in-frame clones, with some not included. The profile covers 20,000 or so clones, with approximately 85% appearing a single time and 9.2% taken by the ten largest. Their cognate antigens are unknown. The sequences come from CD8+ T cells from blood, collected after autologous CMV-specific T cell therapy. These receptors came from a human patient who had received a solid organ transplant and had CMV disease. A subset of T cells may come from the graft donor.

This sequence joins TRBV6-5 and TRBJ2-2, with TRBD1 matching 7 bases. Germline lookup yields CDR1 MNHEY and CDR2 SVGAGI. V was clipped by 8 bases and J by 3 bases; unmatched bases: 6. The CDR3 loop spans 14 amino acids. CDR3: CASHETGDTGELFF. Written as DNA, the CDR3 is TGTGCCAGCCATGAAACAGGGGACACCGGGGAGCTGTTTTTT.

This rearrangement joins TRBV7-8 to TRBJ1-6; D uncertain. The CDR3 consists of 14 residues. Germline V lookup: CDR1 SGHVS, CDR2 FQNEAQ. V lost 3 bases, J lost 8 bases, and 11 bases lay in between. CDR3 coding DNA: TGTGCCAGCAGCTTCGAAAAAAGAGATTCACCCCTCCACTTT. This translates into CASSFEKRDSPLHF. Drawing the rest from reference TRBV7-8 and TRBJ1-6, the complete variable domain is GAGVSQSPRYKVAKRGQDVALRCDPISGHVSLFWYQQALGQGPEFLTYFQNEAQLDKSGLPSDRFFAERPEGSVSTLKIQRTQQEDSAVYLCASSFEKRDSPLHFGNGTRLTVT.

This clone was found a few times. The V and J genes are TRBV12-5 and TRBJ1-1, with a possible D match to TRBD1 (5 bases). Germline lookup yields CDR1 LGHNT and CDR2 FRNRAP. This CDR3 contains 11 residues. Trimming stripped 5 bases from V and 11 bases from J, with 12 bases between. CDR3 in amino acids: CASGAGLWAFF. The CDR3 bases are TGTGCTAGTGGTGCGGGACTTTGGGCTTTCTTT. Full variable domain (rest looked up from reference TRBV12-5 and TRBJ1-1): DARVTQTPRHKVTEMGQEVTMRCQPILGHNTVFWYRQTMMQGLELLAYFRNRAPLDDSGMPKDRFSAEMPDATLATLKIQPSEPRDSAVYFCASGAGLWAFFGQGTRLTVV.

The chain couples TRBV7-9 to TRBJ2-3; D is possibly TRBD2 (6 bases). The germline gives CDR1 SEHNR, CDR2 FQNEAQ (reference sequence). The V gene lost 1 base and the J gene lost 1 base, with 12 bases spanning the gap. The CDR3 sequence is 16 residues long. In DNA, the CDR3 is TGTGCCAGCAGCTTAGTCGCGGGATTGCGCACAGATACGCAGTATTTT. Translated: CASSLVAGLRTDTQYF.